Given below is one T cell receptor (beta chain) in context. Its specificity is unknown. A multiplex PCR was run with 60 Vbeta primers and 13 Jbeta primers. Only in-frame clones appear in the TCRdb table, and some are missing; sequencing was by immunoSEQ multiplex PCR. In the table there are 55,000 to 80,000 clones, 78% of which are singletons. The data originate from a study of cytomegalovirus exposure and HLA in healthy donors. Findings and limits, study-wide: As a later analysis revealed, most CMV-associated TCR beta chains appeared HLA-restricted.

The CDR3 covers 13 residues. Germline CDR1 and CDR2: MRHNA and SNTAGT. V lost 6 bases and J lost 5, with 13 bases in between. This TCR was sampled from a man aged 40-49 years in good health and CMV-seronegative. The specimen sequenced was PBMCs. This sequence joins TRBV6-4 and TRBJ1-1; D call uncertain. CDR3 sequence: CASRAGGRTEAFF. The CDR3 bases are TGTGCCAGCAGGGCGGGAGGGCGGACTGAAGCTTTCTTT.